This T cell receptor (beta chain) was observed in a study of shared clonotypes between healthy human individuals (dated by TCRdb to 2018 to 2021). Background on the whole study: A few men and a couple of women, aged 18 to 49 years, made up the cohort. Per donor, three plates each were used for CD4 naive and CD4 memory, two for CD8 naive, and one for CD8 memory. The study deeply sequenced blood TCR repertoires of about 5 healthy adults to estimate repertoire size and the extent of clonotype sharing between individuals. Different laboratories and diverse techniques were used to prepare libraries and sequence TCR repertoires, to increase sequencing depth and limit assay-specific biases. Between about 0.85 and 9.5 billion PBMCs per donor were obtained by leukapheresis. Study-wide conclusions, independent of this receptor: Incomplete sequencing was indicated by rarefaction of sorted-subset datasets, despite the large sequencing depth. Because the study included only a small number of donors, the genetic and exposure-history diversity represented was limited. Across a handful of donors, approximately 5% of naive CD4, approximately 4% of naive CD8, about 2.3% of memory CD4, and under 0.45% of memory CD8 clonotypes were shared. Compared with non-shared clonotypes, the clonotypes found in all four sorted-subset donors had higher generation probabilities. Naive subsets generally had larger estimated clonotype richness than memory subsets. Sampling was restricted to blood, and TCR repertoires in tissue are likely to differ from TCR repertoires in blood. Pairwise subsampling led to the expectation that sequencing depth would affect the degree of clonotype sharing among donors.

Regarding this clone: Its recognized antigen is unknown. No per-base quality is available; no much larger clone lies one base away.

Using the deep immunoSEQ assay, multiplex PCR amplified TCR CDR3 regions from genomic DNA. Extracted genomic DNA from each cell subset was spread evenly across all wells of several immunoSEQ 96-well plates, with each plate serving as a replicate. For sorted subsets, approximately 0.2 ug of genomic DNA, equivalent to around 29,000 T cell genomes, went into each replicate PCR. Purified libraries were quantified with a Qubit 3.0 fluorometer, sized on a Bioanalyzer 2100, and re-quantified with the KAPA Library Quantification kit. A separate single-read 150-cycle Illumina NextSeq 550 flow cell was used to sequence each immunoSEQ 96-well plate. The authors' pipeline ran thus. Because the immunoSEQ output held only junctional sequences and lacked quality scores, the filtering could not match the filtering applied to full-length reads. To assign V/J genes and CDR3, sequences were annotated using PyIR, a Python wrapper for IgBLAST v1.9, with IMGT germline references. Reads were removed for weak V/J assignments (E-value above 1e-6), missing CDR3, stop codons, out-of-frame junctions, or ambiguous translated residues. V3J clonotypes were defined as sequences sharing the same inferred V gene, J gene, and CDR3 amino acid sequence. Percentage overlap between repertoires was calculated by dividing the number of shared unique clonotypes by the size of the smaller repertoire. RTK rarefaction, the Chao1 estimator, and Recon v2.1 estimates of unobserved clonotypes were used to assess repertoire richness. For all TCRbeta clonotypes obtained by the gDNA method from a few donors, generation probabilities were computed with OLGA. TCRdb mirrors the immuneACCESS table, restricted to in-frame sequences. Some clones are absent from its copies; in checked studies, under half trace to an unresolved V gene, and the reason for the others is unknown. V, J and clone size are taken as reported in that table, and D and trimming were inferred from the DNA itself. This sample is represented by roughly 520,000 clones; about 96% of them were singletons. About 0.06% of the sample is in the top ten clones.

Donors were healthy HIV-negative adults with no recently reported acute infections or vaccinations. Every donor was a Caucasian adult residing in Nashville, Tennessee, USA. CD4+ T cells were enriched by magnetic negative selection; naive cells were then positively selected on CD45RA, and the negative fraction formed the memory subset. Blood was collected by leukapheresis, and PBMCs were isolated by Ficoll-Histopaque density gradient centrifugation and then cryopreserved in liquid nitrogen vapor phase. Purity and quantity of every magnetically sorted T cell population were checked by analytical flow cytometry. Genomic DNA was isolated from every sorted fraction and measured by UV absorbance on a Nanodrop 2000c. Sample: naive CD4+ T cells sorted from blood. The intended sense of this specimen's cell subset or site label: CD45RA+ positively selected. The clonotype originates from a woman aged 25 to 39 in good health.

DNA sequence: TGTGCCTGTTCGTTGTGGAATGAGCAGTTCTTC. Its translation is CACSLWNEQFF. The chain is encoded by TRBV14 joined to TRBJ2-1, with the D gene not clear enough to name. V and J are truncated by 11 bases and 7 bases respectively, leaving an intervening sequence of 12 bases. The cysteine opens and the phenylalanine closes a CDR3 of 11 amino acids. Only the CDR3 region is kept as DNA, spanning 33 bases read in frame from base 1. CDR1 is given as SGHDN and CDR2 as FVKESK, both from the germline V gene.